This T cell receptor (beta chain) originates from a study of shared clonotypes between healthy human individuals. Using immunoSEQ multiplex PCR, the repertoire was profiled, and TCRdb retains in-frame clones only, with some absent. Among some 2 million clones listed, roughly 94% were seen once. Overall study results and limits: Between a few donors, naive CD4 clonotypes were shared at a level of about 5%.

Comments on this clone: Its matching antigen is unknown.

The ends were cut back, 6 bases at V and 4 bases at J, with 14 bases in the middle. The CDR3 contains 14 residues. The V gene's germline CDR1 is SNHLY and CDR2 FYNNEI. V gene TRBV2 combines with J gene TRBJ2-3; D gene ambiguous. This sequence originates from a man aged 18 to 29 in good health. Sequenced: naive CD4+ T cells sorted from blood. Subset specified: CD45RA+ positively selected. CDR3 DNA: TGTGCCAGCAGGGATCCCCTTCCCTCAGATACGCAGTATTTT. Amino acid sequence: CASRDPLPSDTQYF.